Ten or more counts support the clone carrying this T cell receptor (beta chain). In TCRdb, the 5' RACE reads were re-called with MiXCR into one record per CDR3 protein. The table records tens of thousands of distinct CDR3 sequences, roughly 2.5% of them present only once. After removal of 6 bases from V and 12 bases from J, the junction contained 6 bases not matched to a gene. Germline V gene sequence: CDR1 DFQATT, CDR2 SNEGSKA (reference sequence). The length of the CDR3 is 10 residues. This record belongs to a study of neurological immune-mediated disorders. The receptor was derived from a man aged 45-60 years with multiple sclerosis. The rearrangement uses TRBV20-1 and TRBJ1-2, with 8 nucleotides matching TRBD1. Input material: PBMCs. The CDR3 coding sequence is TGCAGTGCAATATCAGGGGGCGACACCTTC. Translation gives CSAISGGDTF.